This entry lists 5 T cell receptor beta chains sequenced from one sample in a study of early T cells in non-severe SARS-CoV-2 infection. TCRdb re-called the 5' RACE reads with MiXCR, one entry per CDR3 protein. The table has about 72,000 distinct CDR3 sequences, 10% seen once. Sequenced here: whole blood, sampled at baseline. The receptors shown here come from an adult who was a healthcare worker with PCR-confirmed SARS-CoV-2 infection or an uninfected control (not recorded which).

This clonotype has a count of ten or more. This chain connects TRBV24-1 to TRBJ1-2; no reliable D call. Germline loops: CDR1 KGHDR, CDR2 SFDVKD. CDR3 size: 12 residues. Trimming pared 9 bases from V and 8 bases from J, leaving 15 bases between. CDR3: CATSEGSYGYTF. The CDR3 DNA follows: TGTGCCACCTCTGAGGGTAGTTACGGCTACACCTTC.

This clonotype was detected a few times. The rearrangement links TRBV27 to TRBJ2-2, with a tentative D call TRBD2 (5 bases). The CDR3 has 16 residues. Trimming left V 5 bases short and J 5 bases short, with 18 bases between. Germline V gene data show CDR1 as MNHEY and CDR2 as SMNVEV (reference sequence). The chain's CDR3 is CASSLSMRARTGELFF. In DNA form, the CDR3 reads TGTGCCAGCAGTCTTTCCATGAGGGCGCGGACCGGGGAGCTGTTTTTT.

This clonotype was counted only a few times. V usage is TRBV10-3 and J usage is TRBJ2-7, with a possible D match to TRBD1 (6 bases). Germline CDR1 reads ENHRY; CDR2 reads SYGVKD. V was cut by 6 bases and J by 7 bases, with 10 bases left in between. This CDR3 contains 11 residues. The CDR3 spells CAISHGQEQYF. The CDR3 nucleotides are TGTGCCATCAGCCACGGACAGGAGCAGTACTTC.

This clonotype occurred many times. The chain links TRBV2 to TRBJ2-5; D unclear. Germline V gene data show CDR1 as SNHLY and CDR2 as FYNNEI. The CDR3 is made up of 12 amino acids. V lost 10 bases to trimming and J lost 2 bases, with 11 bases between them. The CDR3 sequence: CATRRVQETQYF. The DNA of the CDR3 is TGTGCCACGAGGCGAGTTCAAGAGACCCAGTACTTC.

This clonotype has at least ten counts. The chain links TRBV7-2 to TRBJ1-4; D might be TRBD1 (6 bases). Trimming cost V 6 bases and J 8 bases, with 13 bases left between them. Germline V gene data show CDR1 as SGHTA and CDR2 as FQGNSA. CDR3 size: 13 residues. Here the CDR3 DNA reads TGTGCCAGCAGACCACGGACAGACGAAAAACTGTTTTTT. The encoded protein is CASRPRTDEKLFF. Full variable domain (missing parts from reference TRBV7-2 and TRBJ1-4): GAGVSQSPSNKVTEKGKDVELRCDPISGHTALYWYRQSLGQGLEFLIYFQGNSAPDKSGLPSDRFSAERTGGSVSTLTIQRTQQEDSAVYLCASRPRTDEKLFFGSGTQLSVL.